This T cell receptor beta chain is drawn from a study of tumor and adjacent non-tumor tissue in lung cancer. Across the whole study: Histology: about a dozen adenocarcinoma, a couple of squamous cell carcinoma, 1 small cell lung cancer. Each sample yielded approximately 4.2 million productive TCRbeta reads on average.

This clonotype showed up many times. Its antigen remains unknown. The study's findings and limits: In normal lung, the top 100 clones were significantly more dominant than in tumor.

The CDR3 loop spans 14 amino acids. The germline V gene encodes CDR1 SGHNT and CDR2 YENEEA. V gave up 4 bases and J gave up 1 base, with 10 bases separating them. Three rounds of nested PCR, following a modified ARM-PCR protocol, produced the TCRbeta library. Each CDR3 protein is one row after TCRdb ran MiXCR on the multiplex PCR reads. This table holds about 200,000 distinct CDR3 sequences, less than 80% found once. No cell sorting was done before RNA was extracted from the tissue. The receptor comes from a man in his sixties with non-small cell lung cancer. Sequencing was carried out using lung tumor tissue. The V call is TRBV11-3, the J call TRBJ1-1, with a tentative D call TRBD1 (5 bases). The CDR3 coding sequence is TGTGCCAGCAGCTGGGGCACCCAGAACACTGAAGCTTTCTTT. It translates to CASSWGTQNTEAFF. Combining the CDR3 with reference TRBV11-3 and TRBJ1-1 gives the whole variable domain EAGVVQSPRYKIIEKKQPVAFWCNPISGHNTLYWYLQNLGQGPELLIRYENEEAVDDSQLPKDRFSAERLKGVDSTLKIQPAELGDSAVYLCASSWGTQNTEAFFGQGTRLTVV.